The clone carrying this T cell receptor (beta chain) has just a few counts. This sample is drawn from a study of blood T cell repertoires in COVID-19. Overall study context: Italy, Spain and the United States were the sources of the convalescent and acute COVID-19 samples. T cells, B-cell-depleted T cells, or PBMCs provided the cDNA or gDNA that served as material.

In the authors' workflow: Reference gene primer amplification in the assay estimated nucleated cell counts. Measured with immunoSEQ multiplex PCR; TCRdb has only the in-frame clones, and not every one. V, J and clone size derive from that table, while D and trimming were established from the DNA sequence. The sample contains about 80,000 clones, about four fifths of which appear only once. This CDR3 has 14 residues. V was pared by 4 bases and J by 5 bases, with 10 bases between. The germline V gene has CDR1 SGHRS and CDR2 YFSETQ. The sequenced material came from peripheral blood. The chain combines TRBV5-1 with TRBJ1-6; a weak D match, TRBD1 (5 bases). The sequence came from a human donor in a cohort sampled during active COVID-19. The CDR3 region is CASSPTGNNSPLHF. CDR3 in DNA: TGCGCCAGCAGCCCCACAGGAAATAATTCACCCCTCCACTTT.